These T cell receptor beta chains were read from a single sample in a study of blood T cell repertoires in COVID-19. Measured with immunoSEQ multiplex PCR; TCRdb has only the in-frame clones, and not every one. The repertoire consists of 240,000 or so clones, with about 73% occurring once and the leading ten covering more than 2.5%. Sequencing used peripheral blood. The receptors derive from a woman of 80 years or more with acute or convalescent COVID-19. Both conserved end residues are part of each CDR3. D genes are given only for firm matches. Some rows have no size entry. The others give once, few or many, or a class for an expanded clone.

>.|TRBD1|TRBV2|TRBJ2-3
CASRDRAADTQYF
TGTGCCAGCAGAGACAGGGCGGCAGATACGCAGTATTTT
>.|.|TRBV5-1|TRBJ1-2
CASSLGSAGDGYTF
TGCGCCAGCAGCTTGGGGTCGGCCGGAGATGGCTACACCTTC
>few|.|TRBV14|TRBJ2-5
CASSQDLTEKAQYF
TGTGCCAGCAGCCAAGATTTGACAGAGAAGGCCCAGTACTTC
>.|.|TRBV11-2|TRBJ1-2
CASSREGDGYTF
TGTGCCAGCAGCCGTGAGGGAGATGGCTACACCTTC
>.|TRBD2|TRBV4-1|TRBJ2-2
CASSQAPGLTNTGELFF
TGCGCCAGCAGCCAGGCTCCGGGACTAACAAACACCGGGGAGCTGTTTTTT
>.|.|TRBV7-2|TRBJ2-1
CASSLGRGRYNEQFF
TGTGCCAGCAGCTTAGGTAGGGGTCGGTACAATGAGCAGTTCTTC
>.|.|TRBV3-1/TRBV3-2|TRBJ1-2
CASSHGGGYTF
TGTGCCAGCAGCCACGGGGGTGGCTACACCTTC
>.|.|TRBV28|TRBJ1-2
CATHGGVTNGYTF
TGTGCCACCCACGGAGGGGTGACGAACGGCTACACCTTC
>.|TRBD1|TRBV6-5|TRBJ1-2
CASEGTGFVNYGYTF
TGTGCCAGCGAAGGGACAGGGTTCGTTAACTATGGCTACACCTTC
>.|.|TRBV7-9|TRBJ2-7
CASSLGTASYEQYF
TGTGCCAGCAGCTTAGGGACAGCCTCCTACGAGCAGTACTTC
>.|TRBD1|TRBV27|TRBJ2-2
CASSQGAGELFF
TGTGCCAGCTCGCAGGGGGCTGGGGAGCTGTTTTTT
>.|TRBD1|TRBV7-9|TRBJ1-3
CASEPGQGAVRRGNTIYF
TGTGCCAGCGAGCCGGGACAGGGGGCAGTTAGGCGTGGAAACACCATATATTTT
>.|.|TRBV2|TRBJ1-2
CASSDRTGDYGYTF
TGTGCCAGCAGTGACCGGACGGGGGACTATGGCTACACCTTC
>.|TRBD2|TRBV4-1|TRBJ2-3
CASSYHLAGDTDTQYF
TGCGCCAGCAGTTACCACCTAGCGGGGGATACAGATACGCAGTATTTT
>.|TRBD1|TRBV4-2|TRBJ1-6
CASSQEEDRGSSYNSPLHF
TGTGCCAGCAGCCAAGAGGAGGACAGGGGAAGCTCCTATAATTCACCCCTCCACTTT
>.|.|TRBV7-9|TRBJ1-2
CASSLAVGGSRYYTF
TGTGCCAGCAGCTTAGCCGTCGGGGGATCGAGGTACTACACCTTC
>.|TRBD1|TRBV9|TRBJ1-2
CASSTTGRQGYGYTF
TGTGCCAGCAGCACGACAGGAAGACAGGGCTATGGCTACACCTTC
>.|.|TRBV6-5|TRBJ1-2
CASSYGQGHNYGYTF
TGTGCCAGCAGTTACGGACAAGGGCATAACTATGGCTACACCTTC
>.|.|TRBV30|TRBJ2-7
CAWAGPGEQYF
TGTGCCTGGGCTGGGCCGGGAGAGCAGTACTTC
>once|TRBD1|TRBV10-1|TRBJ2-1
CASSWGQGDNEQFF
TGCGCCAGCAGTTGGGGACAGGGGGACAATGAGCAGTTCTTC